Described below is a single TCR beta chain sequence and its context. A second PCR, run for roughly 7 to 11 cycles, used a sample-barcoded 5' primer plus a J-beta primer mix. MiXCR, run by TCRdb on the 5' RACE reads, gives a single entry per CDR3 protein. The sample lists about 930,000 distinct CDR3 sequences, 29% seen once, with approximately 10% in the top ten. This sample was included in a study of blood T cells in healthy people across ages. Deletions cut 6 bases from V and 6 bases from J, with 11 bases between. CDR3 size: 11 residues. Per germline, CDR1 DFQATT and CDR2 SNEGSKA (reference sequence). The same specimen was also included in a second study, on T cells of mothers and their children.

Source material: blood. The chain links TRBV20-1 to TRBJ1-2, with TRBD1 as a possible D gene (5 bases). This clonotype was sampled from a woman aged 40-49 years in good health. The CDR3 nucleotides read TGCAGTGCATGGATGGGGGATGGCTACACCTTC. Translated: CSAWMGDGYTF.